This passage covers 29 T cell receptor beta chains from one sample sequenced in a study of shared clonotypes between healthy human individuals. Libraries were prepared by immunoSEQ multiplex PCR; TCRdb keeps only in-frame clonotypes and omits some of them. The sample holds approximately 740,000 clones; roughly 92% are singletons and the top ten take under 30%. Only CD45RO-negative cells positively selected for CCR7 counted as naive CD8 cells, so terminally differentiated effector memory CD45RA+ cells were excluded. The sequenced sample consisted of naive CD8+ T cells sorted from blood. These receptor sequences come from a man aged 25-45 years in good health.

The rearrangement links TRBV29-1 to TRBJ2-7; TRBD1 matches 7 bases. The germline CDR1 and CDR2 sequences are SQVTM and ANQGSEA. The trim removed 4 bases at V and 0 bases at J, leaving 6 bases unmatched. CDR3 length: 14 amino acids. The CDR3 nucleotides are TGCAGCGTTGGTGACAGGGCCTTCTCCTACGAGCAGTACTTC. Protein product: CSVGDRAFSYEQYF.

The V gene is TRBV28, the J gene TRBJ1-1; D is ambiguous. Germline values: CDR1 MDHEN, CDR2 SYDVKM. This CDR3 is built from 13 residues. Trimming took off 5 bases at V and 1 base at J, with 8 bases between the two ends. The CDR3 reads CASSLTWNTEAFF. CDR3 DNA sequence: TGTGCCAGCAGTCTGACTTGGAACACTGAAGCTTTCTTT.

This chain uses TRBV29-1 with TRBJ2-1, with D possibly being TRBD1 or TRBD2 (6 bases each). Trimming stripped 6 bases from V and 5 bases from J, with 20 bases between. The CDR3 has 15 amino acids. Germline-derived CDR1 and CDR2 are SQVTM and ANQGSEA. The CDR3 sequence: CSVVDWRDKNNEQFF. The CDR3 DNA sequence: TGCAGCGTCGTAGACTGGAGGGACAAAAACAATGAGCAGTTCTTC.

Remarks on this clone: Other DNA sequences in the sample encode the same CDR3. V and J are TRBV27 and TRBJ2-1, with 13 bases fitting TRBD2. Trimming at V came to 6 bases and at J to 5 bases, leaving 1 base not matched to a gene. The V gene's germline CDR1 is MNHEY and CDR2 SMNVEV (reference sequence). The CDR3 runs to 14 residues. CDR3 loop: CASRTSGRDNEQFF. CDR3 DNA sequence: TGTGCCAGCAGAACTAGCGGGAGGGACAATGAGCAGTTCTTC.

The chain employs TRBV7-9 and TRBJ2-5; D is possibly TRBD1 (5 bases). The CDR3 is made up of 14 amino acids. The germline CDR1 and CDR2 sequences are SEHNR and FQNEAQ (reference sequence). V was clipped by 4 bases and J by 7 bases, with 16 bases between them. The CDR3 here is CASSSRAFGGTQYF. The CDR3 DNA reads TGTGCCAGCAGCTCCAGGGCTTTCGGTGGGACCCAGTACTTC.

The V gene is TRBV11-2, the J gene TRBJ1-1; D unresolved. The CDR3 sequence is 12 residues long. Trimming left V 5 bases short and J 7 bases short, with 11 bases between. The V gene's germline CDR1 is SGHAT and CDR2 FQNNGV. In DNA form, the CDR3 reads TGTGCCAGCAGCATCCACGCGGATGAAGCTTTCTTT. Translated: CASSIHADEAFF.

This chain links TRBV10-2 with TRBJ1-1; D possibly corresponds to TRBD1 (5 bases). V lost 6 bases to trimming and J lost 4 bases, with 21 bases between them. The CDR3 loop spans 16 amino acids. The V gene's germline CDR1 is WSHSY and CDR2 SAAADI. The CDR3 bases are TGCGCCAGCAGCGGGACCCATGCTTCCAGTAGCACTGAAGCTTTCTTT. Translated: CASSGTHASSSTEAFF.

The J gene is TRBJ2-3, the V gene TRBV7-9, with TRBD2 identical over 13 bases. The CDR3 loop spans 15 amino acids. Germline V gene data show CDR1 as SEHNR and CDR2 as FQNEAQ (reference sequence). The V and J ends lost 5 bases and 1 base, in that order; junction bases with no gene match: 0. CDR3 DNA: TGTGCCAGCAGCGGACTAGCGGGAGGCACAGATACGCAGTATTTT. This encodes CASSGLAGGTDTQYF.

The V gene is TRBV27, the J gene TRBJ2-7, with 7 positions matching TRBD2. The CDR3 has 16 residues. V was pared by 4 bases and J by 1 base, with 10 bases of the junction left unmatched. Germline V lookup: CDR1 MNHEY, CDR2 SMNVEV (reference sequence). CDR3 sequence reads: CASSSSSGDRSYEQYF. The DNA for the CDR3 is TGTGCCAGCAGTTCCTCCAGCGGGGATAGATCCTACGAGCAGTACTTC.

In its sample, this clone was seen once. The chain couples TRBV29-1 to TRBJ2-3; D is uncertain. The V and J ends lost 6 bases and 2 bases respectively, with 9 bases between them. This CDR3 has 12 residues. Germline assignment: CDR1 SQVTM and CDR2 ANQGSEA. The CDR3 DNA sequence: TGCAGCGTGGACCCTACCACAGATACGCAGTATTTT. Translating gives CSVDPTTDTQYF.

In its sample, this clone was seen once. The chain uses TRBV29-1 and TRBJ2-1; no definite D call. Germline CDR1 and CDR2: SQVTM and ANQGSEA. The CDR3 totals 15 residues. V lost 3 bases to trimming and J lost 0 bases, with 12 bases between them. CDR3 residues: CSVDGQESSYNEQFF. CDR3 DNA: TGCAGCGTTGATGGGCAAGAGAGCTCCTACAATGAGCAGTTCTTC.

This sequence joins TRBV6-1 and TRBJ2-1; the match to TRBD1 covers 7 bases. This CDR3 has 15 amino acids. The ends lost 6 bases at V and 0 bases at J; junction bases unmatched: 5. Germline CDR1 MNHNS, CDR2 SASEGT. CDR3 nucleotides: TGTGCCAGCAGACCCAGGGGGAGCTCCTACAATGAGCAGTTCTTC. It codes for CASRPRGSSYNEQFF.

The chain couples TRBV5-1 to TRBJ2-5; no definite D call. Germline V lookup: CDR1 SGHRS, CDR2 YFSETQ. V lost 4 bases and J lost 1, with 14 bases in between. This CDR3 spans 15 amino acids. CDR3: CASSPFPWTQETQYF. CDR3 nucleotides: TGCGCCAGCAGCCCCTTTCCCTGGACCCAAGAGACCCAGTACTTC. Looking up the rest from reference TRBV5-1 and TRBJ2-5 gives the full variable domain: KAGVTQTPRYLIKTRGQQVTLSCSPISGHRSVSWYQQTPGQGLQFLFEYFSETQRNKGNFPGRFSGRQFSNSRSEMNVSTLELGDSALYLCASSPFPWTQETQYFGPGTRLLVL.

This clone was recorded a few times. The chain uses TRBV7-8 and TRBJ2-7; D gene unclear. V lost 3 bases, J lost 2 bases, and 5 bases lay in between. In germline, CDR1 is SGHVS, CDR2 FQNEAQ. The CDR3 sequence is 12 residues long. CDR3: CASSFIPYEQYF. CDR3 bases: TGTGCCAGCAGCTTTATCCCCTACGAGCAGTACTTC.

J is TRBJ2-1 and V is TRBV6-6; the D gene is possibly TRBD2 (5 bases). This CDR3 is built from 15 residues. Per the germline V gene, CDR1 is MNHNY and CDR2 is SVGAGI (reference sequence). V lost 0 bases and J lost 2, with 8 bases in between. The CDR3 nucleotides are TGTGCCAGCAGTTACTCGGCGGAGGCCTACAATGAGCAGTTCTTC. Translation: CASSYSAEAYNEQFF.

V usage is TRBV11-2 and J usage is TRBJ2-1; D may be TRBD2 (6 bases). V lost 4 bases and J 2 bases, leaving 6 bases between the germline ends. Germline V CDR1 and CDR2: SGHAT, FQNNGV. The CDR3 totals 13 residues. The chain's CDR3 is CASSWGAYNEQFF. The CDR3 nucleotides read TGTGCCAGCAGCTGGGGGGCCTACAATGAGCAGTTCTTC.

The chain recombines TRBV9 with TRBJ2-3, with 9 bases identical to TRBD1. Germline V gene data show CDR1 as SGDLS and CDR2 as YYNGEE. The CDR3 covers 13 residues. Losses at the gene ends were 2 bases for V and 6 bases for J; bases not matched to a gene: 1. CDR3 sequence: CASSVGQGDTQYF. The CDR3 coding sequence is TGTGCCAGCAGCGTGGGACAGGGTGATACGCAGTATTTT.

This clone is a singleton in its sample. This sequence joins TRBV28 and TRBJ1-2, with D possibly being TRBD1 (5 bases). Germline V gene sequence: CDR1 MDHEN, CDR2 SYDVKM. The ends were cut back, 5 bases at V and 0 bases at J, with 16 bases in the middle. CDR3 length: 16 residues. CDR3 sequence (DNA): TGTGCCAGCAGTCCCTATGTGACAGATACTAACTATGGCTACACCTTC. Translating it yields CASSPYVTDTNYGYTF.

The chain has TRBV28 and TRBJ2-1, with TRBD1 as a possible D gene (5 bases). The germline V gene encodes CDR1 MDHEN and CDR2 SYDVKM. V shed 7 bases and J shed 0 bases, with 13 bases lying between them. The CDR3 has 15 amino acids. The CDR3 sequence: CASTPDTSSYNEQFF. The CDR3 coding sequence is TGTGCCAGCACCCCGGACACAAGCTCCTACAATGAGCAGTTCTTC.

The chain is built from TRBV13 and TRBJ2-3; 7 bases match TRBD1. Germline-derived CDR1 and CDR2 are PRHDT and FYEKMQ (reference sequence). Trimming at V came to 0 bases and at J to 4 bases, leaving 1 base not matched to a gene. This CDR3 spans 14 amino acids. CDR3 DNA: TGTGCCAGCAGCTTAGGGGGGACAGCAGATACGCAGTATTTT. Amino acid sequence: CASSLGGTADTQYF.

This CDR3 reads CASSPGTLDNRELFF. The CDR3 DNA reads as TGTGCCAGCTCACCGGGCACACTTGACAATAGGGAGCTGTTTTTT. The rearrangement uses TRBV18 and TRBJ2-2; D is unresolved. Germline V gene sequence: CDR1 KGHSH, CDR2 LQKENI. V was pared by 3 bases and J by 9 bases, with 17 bases between. This CDR3 region has 15 residues. Full variable domain (remainder filled in from reference TRBV18 and TRBJ2-2): NAGVMQNPRHLVRRRGQEARLRCSPMKGHSHVYWYRQLPEEGLKFMVYLQKENIIDESGMPKERFSAEFPKEGPSILRIQQVVRGDSAAYFCASSPGTLDNRELFFGEGSRLTVL.

The rearrangement links TRBV19 to TRBJ2-3; no reliable D call. The germline V and J ends were trimmed by 5 bases and 2 bases, with 8 bases remaining between them. CDR1 LNHDA and CDR2 SQIVND come from the germline V gene (reference sequence). This CDR3 has 13 amino acids. The DNA for the CDR3 is TGTGCCAGTAGTTTTACCCACACAGATACGCAGTATTTT. Its translation: CASSFTHTDTQYF.

This clone was seen once. The J gene is TRBJ1-1, the V gene TRBV27, with D unresolved. The V gene lost 7 bases and the J gene lost 0 bases, with 3 bases spanning the gap. The CDR3 runs to 11 residues. Germline V gives CDR1 MNHEY, CDR2 SMNVEV (reference sequence). CDR3 DNA sequence: TGTGCCAGCAAGTTGAACACTGAAGCTTTCTTT. It encodes CASKLNTEAFF.

The chain links TRBV7-9 to TRBJ2-1, with no clear D. Germline assignment: CDR1 SEHNR and CDR2 FQNEAQ (reference sequence). The CDR3 is 14 residues long. Trimming cost V 5 bases and J 5 bases, with 13 bases left between them. Here the CDR3 reads CASSIIPSDNEQFF. The DNA of the CDR3 is TGTGCCAGCAGCATAATACCCTCTGACAATGAGCAGTTCTTC.

This chain links TRBV5-1 with TRBJ2-1; TRBD2 matches at 7 bases. The CDR3 runs to 19 residues. Germline V gives CDR1 SGHRS, CDR2 YFSETQ. Germline trimming cut 0 bases from V and 6 bases from J; bases unmatched to any gene: 18. The CDR3 nucleotides read TGCGCCAGCAGCTTGGATGGCGGGAGCTCCCCGTGGTGGGGCAATGAGCAGTTCTTC. This gives the protein CASSLDGGSSPWWGNEQFF.

The rearrangement joins TRBV6-5 to TRBJ2-3; 7 nucleotides line up with TRBD2. The CDR3 is made up of 13 amino acids. In germline, CDR1 is MNHEY, CDR2 SVGAGI. J gave up 6 bases and V 3 bases, and 3 bases lay outside the gene matches. CDR3 sequence reads: CASSYRGGDTQYF. Here the CDR3 DNA reads TGTGCCAGCAGTTATCGCGGGGGTGATACGCAGTATTTT.

Only one count was recorded for this clone. This chain uses TRBV7-9 with TRBJ2-5; 8 bases fit TRBD1. The germline V gene encodes CDR1 SEHNR and CDR2 FQNEAQ (reference sequence). V gave up 5 bases and J gave up 5 bases; unmatched junction bases: 4. The CDR3 is 13 amino acids. CDR3 in DNA: TGTGCCAGCAGCCCCAGGGGGCCGGAGACCCAGTACTTC. It encodes CASSPRGPETQYF.

V gene TRBV11-2 combines with J gene TRBJ2-7; D gene uncertain. This CDR3 comprises 13 residues. V lost 3 bases and J 4 bases, leaving 10 bases between the germline ends. The germline gives CDR1 SGHAT, CDR2 FQNNGV. CDR3 protein: CASSFANGYEQYF. As DNA, the CDR3 is TGTGCCAGCAGCTTCGCTAACGGTTACGAGCAGTACTTC.

The chain combines TRBV28 with TRBJ2-1, with 9 positions matching TRBD2. V was clipped by 3 bases and J by 8 bases; unmatched bases: 14. The CDR3 extends over 17 amino acids. Germline CDR1 is MDHEN and CDR2 is SYDVKM. CDR3 DNA: TGTGCCAGCAGTTTCTTAGCGGGAGTGGTTTCGGTGGATGAGCAGTTCTTC. Translating gives CASSFLAGVVSVDEQFF. Combining the CDR3 with reference TRBV28 and TRBJ2-1 gives the whole variable domain DVKVTQSSRYLVKRTGEKVFLECVQDMDHENMFWYRQDPGLGLRLIYFSYDVKMKEKGDIPEGYSVSREKKERFSLILESASTNQTSMYLCASSFLAGVVSVDEQFFGPGTRLTVL.